Below are 27 T cell receptor beta chains sequenced from a single sample in a study of shared clonotypes between healthy human individuals. TCRdb's table, derived via immunoSEQ multiplex PCR, lists solely in-frame clones and lacks some. In the table there are a few hundred thousand clones, about 73% of which are singletons. Sequenced input: memory CD4+ T cells sorted from blood. Subset noted: CD45RA-negative fraction. The receptors were sampled from a man aged 25-45 years in good health.

This clone was picked up many times. The rearrangement links TRBV30 to TRBJ2-2; possible D gene TRBD2, 6 bases. CDR1 is GTSNPN, CDR2 SVGIG, per germline (reference sequence). The CDR3 has 15 residues. Deletions cut 0 bases from V and 0 bases from J, with 8 bases between. The CDR3 DNA reads as TGTGCCTGGAGTGTCATAGCGGCGAACACCGGGGAGCTGTTTTTT. Its translation: CAWSVIAANTGELFF.

This sequence joins TRBV2 and TRBJ2-1; 8 positions match TRBD2. Germline CDR1 and CDR2: SNHLY and FYNNEI. Unmatched junction bases numbered 17, after V lost 4 bases and J lost 9 bases. The CDR3 is made up of 17 amino acids. The CDR3 sequence: CASSGNGRAVGEGEQFF. CDR3 DNA sequence: TGTGCCAGCAGTGGGAACGGGAGGGCCGTCGGGGAGGGTGAGCAGTTCTTC.

V usage is TRBV4-3 and J usage is TRBJ2-1; perhaps TRBD2 as D (6 bases). CDR1 and CDR2 from the germline V gene are LGHNA and YSLEER. V was clipped by 0 bases and J by 1 base, with 10 bases between them. This CDR3 region has 16 residues. CDR3 nucleotide sequence: TGCGCCAGCAGCCAAGATATGCGGGGATCCTACAATGAGCAGTTCTTC. As protein: CASSQDMRGSYNEQFF.

This sequence joins TRBV2 and TRBJ2-1; 7 nucleotides agree with TRBD2. V trimming: 1 base; J trimming: 3 bases; junction bases outside the gene matches: 6. Per the germline V gene, CDR1 is SNHLY and CDR2 is FYNNEI. There are 16 residues in the CDR3. In DNA form, the CDR3 reads TGTGCCAGCAGTGAAGGTGGGCTAGCGGACTACAATGAGCAGTTCTTC. Translated, it gives CASSEGGLADYNEQFF.

The chain couples TRBV5-8 to TRBJ2-1, with D possibly TRBD2 on 5 matching bases. The CDR3 runs 15 residues. The V gene lost 4 bases and the J gene lost 10 bases, with 21 bases spanning the gap. The germline V gene has CDR1 SGHTS and CDR2 YDEGEE. The DNA of the CDR3 is TGTGCCAGCAGCCCTCGGAGAGGGCGATATGAAGAGCAGTTCTTC. Its translation: CASSPRRGRYEEQFF.

The chain has TRBV2 and TRBJ1-2; D is perhaps TRBD1 (6 bases). In germline, CDR1 is SNHLY, CDR2 FYNNEI. The CDR3 consists of 13 residues. Trimming cost V 6 bases and J 2 bases, with 10 bases left between them. CDR3 nucleotide sequence: TGTGCCAGCAGGGCAGGGGAAAACTATGGCTACACCTTC. Amino acid sequence: CASRAGENYGYTF.

This chain connects TRBV5-8 to TRBJ1-1; the match to TRBD1 covers 8 bases. CDR1 SGHTS and CDR2 YDEGEE come from the germline V gene. This CDR3 has 12 residues. The junction had 5 bases not matched to a gene; V was cut back by 4 bases and J by 9 bases. The CDR3: CASSVDRAKAFF. CDR3 in DNA: TGTGCCAGCAGCGTGGACAGGGCGAAAGCTTTCTTT. The whole variable domain, remainder taken from reference TRBV5-8 and TRBJ1-1, is EAGVTQSPTHLIKTRGQQATLRCSPISGHTSVYWYQQALGLGLQFLLWYDEGEERNRGNFPPRFSGRQFPNYSSELNVNALELEDSALYLCASSVDRAKAFFGQGTRLTVV.

V usage is TRBV7-2 and J usage is TRBJ2-1; 10 bases match TRBD2. Germline-derived CDR1 and CDR2 are SGHTA and FQGNSA. Unmatched junction bases numbered 20, after V lost 1 base and J lost 14 bases. The CDR3 spans 18 residues. The CDR3 sequence is CASSLGPGSSSGGSREFF. The CDR3 coding sequence is TGTGCCAGCAGCTTAGGGCCCGGGTCCAGTAGCGGGGGGTCAAGGGAGTTCTTC.

V and J are TRBV28 and TRBJ2-5, with TRBD2 identical over 7 bases. Germline CDR1 MDHEN, CDR2 SYDVKM. The J segment lost 9 bases and the V segment lost 5 bases, leaving 15 bases of the junction unmatched. This CDR3 has 15 amino acids. The CDR3 loop is CASSPQRGRPGAQYF. The CDR3 nucleotides read TGTGCCAGCAGTCCGCAGCGGGGCCGTCCTGGGGCCCAGTACTTC.

This clone was observed a single time. This clone may be a read error of a much larger clone one base away. Other DNA sequences in the sample encode the same CDR3. The chain links TRBV18 to TRBJ1-2; D not resolved. Germline lookup yields CDR1 KGHSH and CDR2 LQKENI. The V and J ends lost 2 bases and 8 bases respectively, with 6 bases between them. The CDR3 consists of 11 residues. CDR3 sequence (DNA): TGTGCCAGCTCACCAGGGTCCGGCTACACCTTC. This codes for CASSPGSGYTF.

With regard to this clone: Its ends do not fully match the called genes, so a read error is possible. The CDR3 DNA reads TGTGCTAGCAGCTTAGGACGGGAGGCCGGGGAGCTGTTTTTT. The encoded protein is CASSLGREAGELFF. The rearrangement uses TRBV7-7 and TRBJ2-2; 7 bases align to TRBD2. Germline lookup yields CDR1 SSHAT and CDR2 FNYEAQ (reference sequence). The CDR3 has 14 amino acids.

The V call is TRBV28, the J call TRBJ2-7; D may correspond to TRBD1 or TRBD2 (6 bases each). The germline V and J ends were trimmed by 3 bases and 6 bases, with 9 bases remaining between them. This CDR3 has 12 residues. In germline, CDR1 is MDHEN, CDR2 SYDVKM. In nucleotides, the CDR3 is TGTGCCAGCAGTTTCAGGGGAGGCGAGCAGTACTTC. As protein: CASSFRGGEQYF.

This clone was seen a handful of times. The CDR3 is CASTSYPSGYEQYF. CDR3 nucleotides: TGTGCCAGCACCAGCTATCCTTCGGGCTACGAGCAGTACTTC. The chain has TRBV5-8 and TRBJ2-7; D gene ambiguous. In germline, CDR1 is SGHTS, CDR2 YDEGEE. The CDR3 sequence is 14 residues long. V was pared by 6 bases and J by 3 bases, with 16 bases between.

This clone has just a few counts. This chain joins TRBV10-2 and TRBJ2-7; the match to TRBD2 covers 10 bases. The germline CDR1 and CDR2 sequences are WSHSY and SAAADI. Trimming removed 4 bases from V and 2 bases from J; junction bases left unmatched: 2. The CDR3 length is 14 residues. The CDR3 DNA reads as TGCGCCAGCAGTGTTCTAGCGGGAGCCTACGAGCAGTACTTC. Protein product: CASSVLAGAYEQYF.

The CDR3 loop is CASRPGLALYEQYF. CDR3 sequence (DNA): TGTGCCAGCAGACCGGGACTAGCGTTATACGAGCAGTACTTC. The rearrangement joins TRBV6-1 to TRBJ2-7; 10 bases align to TRBD2. Germline trimming cut 6 bases from V and 4 bases from J; bases unmatched to any gene: 6. CDR1 and CDR2 (germline): MNHNS, SASEGT. The length of the CDR3 is 14 residues.

The chain combines TRBV7-2 with TRBJ2-7; 13 bases align to TRBD2. The germline CDR1 and CDR2 sequences are SGHTA and FQGNSA. This CDR3 is built from 16 residues. The V and J ends lost 5 bases and 0 bases, in that order; junction bases with no gene match: 4. The CDR3 loop reads CASSQGLAGTSYEQYF. In DNA form, the CDR3 reads TGTGCCAGCAGCCAGGGACTAGCGGGGACCTCCTACGAGCAGTACTTC.

Remarks on this clone: Other DNA variants within this sample encode the same CDR3. The CDR3 DNA sequence: TGTGCCAGTAGTATAGTCAAAAACACTGAAGCTTTCTTT. This codes for CASSIVKNTEAFF. The chain recombines TRBV19 with TRBJ1-1; D gene ambiguous. Between the trimmed V and J ends, which lost 1 base and 2 bases, there was a span of 5 bases. This CDR3 is built from 13 residues. CDR1 LNHDA and CDR2 SQIVND come from the germline V gene (reference sequence).

The J gene is TRBJ2-2, the V gene TRBV19; 8 bases fit TRBD1. The germline V gene encodes CDR1 LNHDA and CDR2 SQIVND (reference sequence). There are 15 residues in the CDR3. J was trimmed by 6 bases and V by 7 bases; bases with no gene match: 10. CDR3 sequence reads: CASNFPQGGSGELFF. The CDR3 coding sequence is TGTGCCAGTAATTTCCCACAGGGGGGTTCCGGGGAGCTGTTTTTT.

Written as DNA, the CDR3 is TGCGCCAGCAGTGTTTGGTCAAACGACAGGGGGACCAACTATGGCTACACCTTC. This translates into CASSVWSNDRGTNYGYTF. V gene TRBV10-2 combines with J gene TRBJ1-2; 9 nucleotides agree with TRBD1. CDR3 length equals 18 residues. Germline-derived CDR1 and CDR2 are WSHSY and SAAADI. Trimming took 4 bases from V and 2 from J; bases not matched to a gene: 14.

This clone was counted between two and nine times. The chain has TRBV9 and TRBJ2-3; D is unresolved. The germline V and J ends were trimmed by 2 bases and 2 bases, with 12 bases remaining between them. This CDR3 is built from 15 residues. Germline-derived CDR1 and CDR2 are SGDLS and YYNGEE. CDR3: CASSVNVGDTDTQYF. The CDR3 DNA sequence: TGTGCCAGCAGCGTTAACGTGGGCGACACAGATACGCAGTATTTT.

The chain combines TRBV18 with TRBJ2-7; D not resolved. V was pared by 3 bases and J by 7 bases, with 10 bases between. Germline lookup yields CDR1 KGHSH and CDR2 LQKENI. The CDR3 contains 12 residues. The CDR3: CASSPQQLEQYF. The CDR3 bases are TGTGCCAGCTCACCGCAGCAGCTGGAGCAGTACTTC.

The chain uses TRBV2 and TRBJ2-2; 11 positions match TRBD2. Germline CDR1 reads SNHLY; CDR2 reads FYNNEI. The CDR3 runs 15 residues. V was pared by 5 bases and J by 7 bases, with 6 bases of the junction left unmatched. The CDR3 nucleotides read TGTGCCAGCAGTCAAGACCTAGCGGGAGGCGGGGAGCTGTTTTTT. Its translation is CASSQDLAGGGELFF.

This clone was detected only a few times. This rearrangement joins TRBV21-1 to TRBJ2-4; no check of the table's D call, TRBD1, against the DNA was made. TRBV21-1 is labeled a pseudogene. The CDR3 is 18 residues long. CDR3: CASSTRQGRSRAKNIQYF. The CDR3 nucleotides are TGTGCCAGCAGCACCAGACAGGGCCGTTCCAGAGCCAAAAACATTCAGTACTTC.

The chain has TRBV4-3 and TRBJ1-4; possible D gene TRBD1, 6 bases. The CDR3 is 16 amino acids. Trimming cost V 4 bases and J 5 bases, with 17 bases left between them. Germline assignment: CDR1 LGHNA and CDR2 YSLEER. For the CDR3, the DNA is TGCGCCAGCAGCCGAGAAGGGACACCAGGAAATGAAAAACTGTTTTTT. Amino acid sequence: CASSREGTPGNEKLFF.

The chain links TRBV7-2 to TRBJ1-4, with D uncertain. The length of the CDR3 is 15 residues. With 1 base removed from V and 8 bases from J, the gap between germline ends came to 14 bases. Germline V gene lookup returns CDR1 SGHTA and CDR2 FQGNSA. CDR3 region: CASSLGRKGFEKLFF. In DNA form, the CDR3 reads TGTGCCAGCAGCTTAGGTAGAAAGGGATTCGAAAAACTGTTTTTT.

The chain recombines TRBV6-6 with TRBJ2-5; 7 bases are shared with TRBD1. Per the germline V gene, CDR1 is MNHNY and CDR2 is SVGAGI (reference sequence). With V trimmed by 6 bases and J by 5 bases, 6 bases remained unmatched. The CDR3 consists of 13 residues. CDR3 region: CASRRQGKETQYF. CDR3 bases: TGTGCCAGCAGAAGACAGGGAAAGGAGACCCAGTACTTC.

The chain employs TRBV29-1 and TRBJ2-3, with TRBD1 identical over 8 bases. With V trimmed by 4 bases and J by 4 bases, 4 bases remained unmatched. CDR3 length: 13 residues. Germline V CDR1 and CDR2: SQVTM, ANQGSEA. The CDR3 spells CSVGTGWADTQYF. CDR3 in DNA: TGCAGCGTTGGGACAGGGTGGGCAGATACGCAGTATTTT.